These 7 T cell receptor beta chains share one sample of origin, sequenced in a study of regulatory T cells in long-lasting Graves disease. In building TCR beta libraries, iRepertoire HTBI primers were used together with Arm-PCR of CDR3 regions. In TCRdb, the multiplex PCR reads were re-called with MiXCR into one record per CDR3 protein. The sample carries around 250,000 distinct CDR3 sequences, 15% to 20% recorded once. Regarding time point: newly diagnosed GD, antithyroid drugs for less than 3 months. Researchers made the TCR library from RNA that was extracted from PBMCs. The sample consisted of peripheral blood mononuclear cells (PBMCs), taken at new diagnosis, from a patient treated with antithyroid drugs. These receptors originate from a female donor with Graves disease.

This clonotype has a count of ten or more. The gene calls are TRBV6-2 or TRBV6-3 and TRBJ2-7, with D possibly being TRBD1 or TRBD2 (5 bases each). Trimming pared 1 base from V and 0 bases from J, leaving 10 bases between. The germline V gene encodes CDR1 MNHEY and CDR2 SVGEGT. CDR3 size: 15 residues. CDR3 sequence: CASSYLAGSSYEQYF. For the CDR3, the DNA is TGTGCCAGCAGTTACTTGGCAGGGAGCTCCTACGAGCAGTACTTC.

This sequence joins TRBV20-1 and TRBJ2-3, with D maybe TRBD2 (6 bases). The CDR3 totals 13 residues. V was clipped by 5 bases and J by 1 base, with 10 bases between them. From germline, CDR1 is DFQATT and CDR2 SNEGSKA (reference sequence). CDR3 DNA sequence: TGCAGTGCTGCCGGCGGGGGCACAGATACGCAGTATTTT. The encoded protein is CSAAGGGTDTQYF.

This clonotype came up many times. The rearrangement uses TRBV20-1 and TRBJ2-1; 9 nucleotides agree with TRBD2. The CDR3 contains 16 residues. V was clipped by 3 bases and J by 0 bases; unmatched bases: 6. Germline V gene data show CDR1 as DFQATT and CDR2 as SNEGSKA (reference sequence). CDR3 sequence (DNA): TGCAGTGCTAGTAGCGGGAGCTCCTACTCCTACAATGAGCAGTTCTTC. Its translation is CSASSGSSYSYNEQFF.

This clonotype was counted at least ten times. The gene calls are TRBV12-5 and TRBJ1-2; 7 nucleotides line up with TRBD1. CDR1 is LGHNT and CDR2 is FRNRAP in the germline V gene. This CDR3 comprises 18 residues. V shed 0 bases and J 5 bases; nucleotides not matched to a gene: 15. CDR3 protein: CASGLVPRTGKVSYGYTF. CDR3 in DNA: TGTGCTAGTGGTTTGGTACCCAGGACAGGCAAGGTATCTTATGGCTACACCTTC. Drawing the rest from reference TRBV12-5 and TRBJ1-2, the complete variable domain is DARVTQTPRHKVTEMGQEVTMRCQPILGHNTVFWYRQTMMQGLELLAYFRNRAPLDDSGMPKDRFSAEMPDATLATLKIQPSEPRDSAVYFCASGLVPRTGKVSYGYTFGSGTRLTVV.

This clonotype was detected ten times or more. V usage is TRBV30 and J usage is TRBJ1-1; 11 bases are shared with TRBD1. The germline CDR1 and CDR2 sequences are GTSNPN and SVGIG (reference sequence). The CDR3 covers 16 residues. Trimming cost V 5 bases and J 5 bases; bases outside gene matches: 13. The CDR3 bases are TGTGCCTGGGTGGCGAAGGACAGGGGGCGTGAGACTGAAGCTTTCTTT. The encoded protein is CAWVAKDRGRETEAFF.

The CDR3 nucleotides are TGTGCCAGCTCACCAGCAGGGGCCGGAAACACCATATATTTT. Its translation is CASSPAGAGNTIYF. This chain uses TRBV18 with TRBJ1-3, with D perhaps TRBD1 (6 bases). This CDR3 contains 14 residues. V gave up 2 bases and J gave up 4 bases, with 9 bases separating them. Per germline, CDR1 KGHSH and CDR2 LQKENI.

This clonotype was recorded at least ten times. The V gene is TRBV24-1, the J gene TRBJ2-5; 12 nucleotides line up with TRBD2. Germline V CDR1 and CDR2: KGHDR, SFDVKD. CDR3 length: 16 amino acids. The V segment lost 0 bases and the J segment 6 bases; nucleotides outside the gene matches: 4. DNA of the CDR3: TGTGCCACCAGTGATTTGTGGACTAGCGGGATGAAGACCCAGTACTTC. As protein: CATSDLWTSGMKTQYF.